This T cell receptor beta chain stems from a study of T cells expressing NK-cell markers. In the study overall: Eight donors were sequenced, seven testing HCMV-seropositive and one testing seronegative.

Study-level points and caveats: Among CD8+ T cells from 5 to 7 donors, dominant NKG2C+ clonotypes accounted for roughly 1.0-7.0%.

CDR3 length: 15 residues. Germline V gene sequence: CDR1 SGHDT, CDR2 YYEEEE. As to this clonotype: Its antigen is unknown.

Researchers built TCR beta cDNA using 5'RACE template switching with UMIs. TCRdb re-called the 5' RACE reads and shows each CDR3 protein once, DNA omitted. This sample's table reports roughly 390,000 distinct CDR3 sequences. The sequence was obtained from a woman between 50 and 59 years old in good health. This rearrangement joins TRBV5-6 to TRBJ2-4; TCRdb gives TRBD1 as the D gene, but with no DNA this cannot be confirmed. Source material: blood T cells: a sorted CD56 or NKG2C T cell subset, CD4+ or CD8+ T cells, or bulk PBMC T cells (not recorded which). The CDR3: CASSVPGGAKNIQYF.